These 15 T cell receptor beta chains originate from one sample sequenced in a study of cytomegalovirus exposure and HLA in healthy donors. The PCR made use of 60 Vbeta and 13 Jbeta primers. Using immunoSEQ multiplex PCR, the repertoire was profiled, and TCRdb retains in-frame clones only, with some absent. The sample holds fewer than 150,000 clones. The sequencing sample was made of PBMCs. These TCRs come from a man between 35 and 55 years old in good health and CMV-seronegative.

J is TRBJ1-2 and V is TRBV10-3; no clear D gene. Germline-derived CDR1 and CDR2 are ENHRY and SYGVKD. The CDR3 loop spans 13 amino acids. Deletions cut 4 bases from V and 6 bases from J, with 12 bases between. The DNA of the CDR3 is TGTGCCATCAGTGTTCCCCTATCTAATGGCTACACCTTC. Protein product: CAISVPLSNGYTF.

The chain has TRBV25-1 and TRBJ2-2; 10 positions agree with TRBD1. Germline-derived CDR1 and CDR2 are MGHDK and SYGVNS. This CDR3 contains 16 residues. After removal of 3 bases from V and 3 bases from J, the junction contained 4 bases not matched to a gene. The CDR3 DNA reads TGTGCCAGCAGTGATCCGGGACAGGGGCACACCGGGGAGCTGTTTTTT. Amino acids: CASSDPGQGHTGELFF.

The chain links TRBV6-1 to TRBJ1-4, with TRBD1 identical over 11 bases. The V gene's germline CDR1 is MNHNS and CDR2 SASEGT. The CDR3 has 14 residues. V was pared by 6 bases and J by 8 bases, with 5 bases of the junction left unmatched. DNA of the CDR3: TGTGCCAGCAGGATCGGGACAGGGGGGGAAAAACTGTTTTTT. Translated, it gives CASRIGTGGEKLFF.

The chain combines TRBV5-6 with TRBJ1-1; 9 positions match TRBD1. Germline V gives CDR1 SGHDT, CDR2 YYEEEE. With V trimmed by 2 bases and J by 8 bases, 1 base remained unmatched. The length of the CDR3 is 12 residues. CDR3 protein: CASSFGTGEAFF. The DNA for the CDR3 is TGTGCCAGCAGCTTTGGGACAGGGGAAGCTTTCTTT.

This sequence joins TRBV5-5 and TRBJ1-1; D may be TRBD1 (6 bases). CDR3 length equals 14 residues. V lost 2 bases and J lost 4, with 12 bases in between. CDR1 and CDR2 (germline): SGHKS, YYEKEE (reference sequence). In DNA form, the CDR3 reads TGTGCCAGCAGCTTATCTAGGGGGAGCACTGAAGCTTTCTTT. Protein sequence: CASSLSRGSTEAFF.

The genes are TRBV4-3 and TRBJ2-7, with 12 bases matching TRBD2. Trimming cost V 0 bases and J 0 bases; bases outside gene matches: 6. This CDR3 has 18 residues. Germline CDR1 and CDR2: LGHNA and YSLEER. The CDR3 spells CASSQERLAGAFSYEQYF. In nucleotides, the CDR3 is TGCGCCAGCAGCCAAGAGAGACTAGCGGGGGCCTTCTCCTACGAGCAGTACTTC.

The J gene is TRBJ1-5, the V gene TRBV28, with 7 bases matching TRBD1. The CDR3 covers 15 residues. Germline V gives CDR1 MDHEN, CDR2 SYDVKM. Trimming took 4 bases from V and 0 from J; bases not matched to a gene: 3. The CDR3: CASSSTGYSNQPQHF. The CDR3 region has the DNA TGTGCCAGCAGTTCGACAGGGTATAGCAATCAGCCCCAGCATTTT.

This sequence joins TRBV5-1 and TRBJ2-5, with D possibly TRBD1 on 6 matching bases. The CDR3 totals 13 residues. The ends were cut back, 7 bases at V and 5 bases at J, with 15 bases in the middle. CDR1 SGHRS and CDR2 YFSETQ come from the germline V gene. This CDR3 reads CASCPTTGETQYF. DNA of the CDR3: TGCGCCAGCTGTCCTACCACAGGGGAGACCCAGTACTTC. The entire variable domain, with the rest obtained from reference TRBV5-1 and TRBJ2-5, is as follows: KAGVTQTPRYLIKTRGQQVTLSCSPISGHRSVSWYQQTPGQGLQFLFEYFSETQRNKGNFPGRFSGRQFSNSRSEMNVSTLELGDSALYLCASCPTTGETQYFGPGTRLLVL.

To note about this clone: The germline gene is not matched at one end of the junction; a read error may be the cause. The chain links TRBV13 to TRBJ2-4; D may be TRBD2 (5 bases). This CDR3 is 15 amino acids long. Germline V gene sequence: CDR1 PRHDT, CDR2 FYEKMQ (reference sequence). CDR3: CASSLVGSFSNIQYF. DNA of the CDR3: TGTGCCAGCAGTTTAGTGGGGAGCTTCTCGAACATTCAGTACTTC. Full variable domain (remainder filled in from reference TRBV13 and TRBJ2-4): AAGVIQSPRHLIKEKRETATLKCYPIPRHDTVYWYQQGPGQDPQFLISFYEKMQSDKGSIPDRFSAQQFSDYHSELNMSSLELGDSALYFCASSLVGSFSNIQYFGAGTRLSVL.

This chain's CDR3 is CASSPQGQGTTYEQYF. In DNA form, the CDR3 reads TGCGCCAGCAGCCCTCAGGGCCAGGGGACAACCTACGAGCAGTACTTC. V is TRBV5-1 and J is TRBJ2-7; D perhaps matches TRBD1 (6 bases). Per germline, CDR1 SGHRS and CDR2 YFSETQ. Trimming removed 4 bases from V and 2 bases from J, with 19 bases in between. This CDR3 has 16 residues.

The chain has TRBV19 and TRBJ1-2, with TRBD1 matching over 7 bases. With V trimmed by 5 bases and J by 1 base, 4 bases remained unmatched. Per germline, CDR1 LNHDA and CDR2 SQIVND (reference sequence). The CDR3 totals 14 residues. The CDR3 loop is CASSPGGGNYGYTF. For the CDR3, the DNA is TGTGCCAGTAGTCCAGGGGGAGGTAACTATGGCTACACCTTC.

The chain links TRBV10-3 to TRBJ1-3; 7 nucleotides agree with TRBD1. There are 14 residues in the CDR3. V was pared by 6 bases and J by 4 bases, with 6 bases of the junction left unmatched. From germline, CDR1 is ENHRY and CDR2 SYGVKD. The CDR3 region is CAISELDRGNTIYF. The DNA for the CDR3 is TGTGCCATCAGCGAACTGGACAGGGGAAACACCATATATTTT.

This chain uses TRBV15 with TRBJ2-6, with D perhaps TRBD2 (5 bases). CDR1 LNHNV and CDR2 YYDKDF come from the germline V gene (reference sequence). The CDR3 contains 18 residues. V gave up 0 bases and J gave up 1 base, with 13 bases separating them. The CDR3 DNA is TGTGCCACCAGCAGAGATATGGGGAGCCTGTCTGGGGCCAACGTCCTGACTTTC. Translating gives CATSRDMGSLSGANVLTF.

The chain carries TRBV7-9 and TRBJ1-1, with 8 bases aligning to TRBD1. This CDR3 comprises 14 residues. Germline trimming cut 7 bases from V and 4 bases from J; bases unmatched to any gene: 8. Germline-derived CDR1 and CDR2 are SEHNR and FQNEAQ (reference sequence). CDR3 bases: TGTGCCAGCACCTTGGGACAGGAGGGCACTGAAGCTTTCTTT. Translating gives CASTLGQEGTEAFF.

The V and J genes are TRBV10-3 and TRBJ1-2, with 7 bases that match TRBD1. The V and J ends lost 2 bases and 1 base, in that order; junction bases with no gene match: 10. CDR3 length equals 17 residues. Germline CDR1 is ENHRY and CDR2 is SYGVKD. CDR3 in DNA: TGTGCCATCAGTGAGCCGTTCAGGGGGATCCTTAACTATGGCTACACCTTC. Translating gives CAISEPFRGILNYGYTF.